This TCR beta chain derives from a study of blood T cells in healthy people across ages. The CDR3 length is 15 residues. Germline assignment: CDR1 LGHDT and CDR2 YNNKEL (reference sequence). The trim removed 1 base at V and 6 bases at J, leaving 5 bases unmatched. There are many counts of this clonotype. It was with a sample-barcoded 5' primer and a J-beta primer mix that a second PCR of about 7 to 12 cycles was run. TCRdb fed the 5' RACE reads into MiXCR, producing one record per CDR3 protein. The sample lists about 620,000 distinct CDR3 sequences; 52% were seen once. The chain links TRBV3-1 to TRBJ2-7; 11 nucleotides match TRBD2. The sequencing input was blood. The receptor was isolated from a woman at least 80 years old in good health. The CDR3 loop is CASSQVVTSGTEQYF. CDR3 sequence (DNA): TGTGCCAGCAGCCAAGTCGTGACTAGCGGGACCGAGCAGTACTTC.